Listed below are T cell receptor beta chains from one sample, sequenced in a study of shared clonotypes between healthy human individuals. Sequencing used immunoSEQ multiplex PCR; TCRdb keeps in-frame clones, though not all of them. This sample carries about 380,000 clones, about 97% of them seen once, and the ten largest clones take about 0.32%. The sample comprised memory CD8+ T cells sorted from blood. The receptor set was obtained from a man aged 30 to 45 in good health. Each CDR3 is given with its conserved first and last residue. The D gene is left open where the match is weak. Only part of the rows carry a size: once, few, many, or a class if the clone is expanded.

>TRBJ2-1|once|TRBD2|TRBV28
CASRRREGYNEQFF
>TRBJ2-7|.|.|TRBV19
CASSSGGIGLYEQYF
>TRBJ2-4|.|.|TRBV7-9
CASSLALALAKNIQYF
>TRBJ2-2|.|.|TRBV30
CAWSEYNTGELFF
>TRBJ2-3|.|.|TRBV29-1
CSALIGLGTDTQYF
>TRBJ2-5|.|TRBD1|TRBV30
CAWSGTGFQETQYF
>TRBJ2-5|.|.|TRBV6-1
CASTWGQETQYF
>TRBJ2-7|.|TRBD2|TRBV28
CASSLVVLAGDEQYF
>TRBJ2-7|.|.|TRBV7-8
CASLQGYEQYF
>TRBJ2-3|.|.|TRBV5-1
CASSLEVKTGDTQYF
>TRBJ2-7|.|TRBD2|TRBV10-3
CAVSGKAAYEQYF
>TRBJ2-7|.|TRBD1|TRBV28
CASAGQGSKSLSYEQYF
>TRBJ1-2|.|.|TRBV10-1
CASSDKNYGYTF
>TRBJ1-3|.|TRBD1|TRBV5-4
CASSNRDRANTIYF
>TRBJ1-2|.|.|TRBV6-5
CASSYGRWSGYTF
>TRBJ1-5|.|TRBD1|TRBV5-8
CASSPDRVYSNQPQHF
>TRBJ2-2|.|.|TRBV28
CASSFSGRNTGELFF
>TRBJ2-7|.|.|TRBV5-8
CASSLGKYEQYF
>TRBJ2-1|once|TRBD2|TRBV11-2
CASSASGRAGNEQFF
>TRBJ2-5|.|TRBD2|TRBV4-1
CASSQEQLAGGEETQYF
>TRBJ1-4|.|.|TRBV7-6
CASRDNERLFF
>TRBJ2-1|few|.|TRBV30
CAWIRAYNEQFF
>TRBJ2-1|.|TRBD2|TRBV11-3
CASSLGFGTSGNEQFF
>TRBJ1-1|once|TRBD1|TRBV28
CASATQDRRNTEAFF
>TRBJ2-5|once|.|TRBV7-9
CASSWAGGAETQYF
>TRBJ2-2|.|TRBD2|TRBV27
CASRLSSTSGRGTGELFF
>TRBJ2-7|.|TRBD2|TRBV5-1
CASSLSGSSYEQYF
>TRBJ2-7|.|TRBD2|TRBV7-9
CASSSPGLAYEQYF
>TRBJ2-7|.|TRBD2|TRBV7-2
CASSVPGLAGAEQYF
>TRBJ1-5|.|TRBD1|TRBV4-1
CASSQDRGGGNQPQHF
>TRBJ2-7|.|TRBD1|TRBV6-1
CASRALSGGRGEQYF
>TRBJ2-1|.|TRBD2|TRBV9
CASSATSGVTNEQFF
>TRBJ2-1|.|TRBD2|TRBV19
CASSILAGGSSYNEQFF
>TRBJ2-1|.|.|TRBV5-1
CASRLARSNEQFF
>TRBJ2-3|.|TRBD2|TRBV10-3
CAISESGLAGGTDTQYF
>TRBJ2-7|.|TRBD2|TRBV27
CASSLGTSAYEQYF
>TRBJ2-5|.|.|TRBV15
CATSRASSWGAGFQETQYF
>TRBJ2-7|.|TRBD2|TRBV19
CASSPLAGDEQYF
>TRBJ2-5|.|TRBD2|TRBV7-7
CASSLGGRETQYF
>TRBJ2-2|once|.|TRBV2
CASSEANTGELFF
>TRBJ2-7|.|.|TRBV2
CASINLVDSTTYEQYF
>TRBJ2-7|.|.|TRBV6-4
CASGEQYF
>TRBJ1-6|.|.|TRBV25-1
CASSEYNMGNSPLHF
>TRBJ2-1|.|.|TRBV15
CATSRGPGDGQFF
>TRBJ1-1|.|.|TRBV7-7
CASSLGQNTEAFF
>TRBJ2-7|once|TRBD2|TRBV30
CAWSPPSGRLLYEQYF
>TRBJ2-3|.|.|TRBV29-1
CSVDGALTDTQYF
>TRBJ2-5|.|.|TRBV28
CASRSTGRETQYF
>TRBJ2-5|.|.|TRBV21-1
CASSNRGWYQETQYF
>TRBJ2-2|.|.|TRBV25-1
CASRSAGNTGELFF